Below, one TCR beta chain is given with its context. This clonotype appeared a few times. Its antigen is still unknown. Within one base of it there is no much larger clone, and no base qualities were kept. These data come from a study of blood T cells in healthy people across ages (dated by TCRdb to the mid-2010s). Regarding the research as a whole: Template switching captured roughly one uniquely barcoded TCR beta cDNA molecule per two T cells in model experiments. Two additional independent replicas of 1 million unique cDNA reads from the same blood draw were analyzed for two donors (one aged 18 to 30 and one aged 80 or older). To avoid experimental bias, donors of different ages were randomly spread across the sequencing lanes. Using deep sequencing normalized with unique cDNA molecular identifiers, the study measured how TCR beta repertoire diversity changes with age. Donors were grouped into four age groups: young (average roughly 17 years), middle-aged (about 38), aged (roughly 62) and long-lived (about 82). The paper as a whole reports these results and caveats: Since profiling was done on bulk unsorted PBMCs, naive and antigen-experienced compartments could not be conclusively compared. As age increased, observed TCR beta diversity per million T cells dropped in a roughly linear way, and a significant reduction was already evident by age 40. Compared with the aged group, the long-lived group had more naive CD4+ T cells, fewer expanded clones and increased TCR diversity, a pattern suggesting age selection. Observed TCR beta diversity correlated strongly with the percentage of naive T cells measured by flow cytometry. Total diversity estimates from one million sequenced T cells were considered lower bounds and underestimates. Because donor CMV infection status was unknown, age-related changes in expanded clonotypes were potentially confounded.

The donors were under 40 Caucasian individuals from Russia, aged roughly 6 to 95 years, who were systemically healthy. Each donor gave about 9.2 milliliters of peripheral blood, drawn into EDTA-treated Vacutainer tubes. PBMCs were isolated by Ficoll-Paque density-gradient centrifugation, with at least 7 million obtained per sample. Total RNA, at least 6 micrograms per sample, was extracted from PBMCs with Trizol reagent. The percentages of naive CD45RAhigh/CD27high T cells were determined by flow cytometry on a PBMC aliquot from every donor. CDR1 and CDR2, per the germline V gene, are SGHTA and FQGNSA. Including the terminal cysteine and phenylalanine, the CDR3 comprises 14 residues. CDR3 DNA is the only sequence kept; it has 42 bases, read in frame from the first base. V has 5 bases trimmed and J has 7 bases trimmed; junction bases matching no gene number 10. Library method: 5' RACE. Reads for this sample came from an Illumina HiSeq 2500. The second PCR ran for roughly 7 to 11 cycles and used a J-beta primer mix along with a sample-barcoded 5' primer. A template-switch 5' adaptor carrying 12 random nucleotides introduced a unique molecular identifier onto each TCR beta cDNA molecule. Each sample yielded at least 3 million CDR3-containing paired-end reads. First-strand cDNA synthesis was performed from all RNA using the Mint cDNA synthesis kit, with priming by a TRBC-specific oligonucleotide. Following uracil-DNA glycosylase treatment, a first 18-cycle PCR with universal primers M1SS and BC2_uni_R was performed on all cDNA. Concerning the study's data processing: For normalization, 1 million high-quality reads were randomly selected from each sample, with every read carrying a distinct molecular identifier. Reads with shared molecular identifiers were discarded instead of being binned into consensus sequences. MiTCR, set to a Q25 quality threshold and the strictest error-elimination algorithm, was used for CDR3 identification, clonotype clustering and error correction. A nonparametric unseen species model using Euler transformation provided a lower-bound estimate of total TCR beta diversity. TCRdb trimmed the raw reads at Q25, called clones with MiXCR and kept productive beta chains. Identical CDR3 protein sequences are pooled into one entry, listed with their most common genes and DNA. In this record, the V and J calls reflect TCRdb's handling and not the investigators' own analysis. This sample comprises around 1.1 million distinct CDR3 sequences, less than 45% of them detected only once. Clones ranked in the top ten supply around 13% of the sample.

The source material was blood. The source of this sequence is a man between 18 and 29 years old in good health. The chain is assembled from TRBV7-2 and TRBJ1-2; TRBD1 agrees with 7 junctional bases. The CDR3 region reads CASSPLSGGGGYTF. At the DNA level, the sequence is TGTGCCAGCAGCCCCCTGTCAGGGGGAGGTGGCTACACCTTC.